The 32 T cell receptor beta chains in this list originate from one sample, sequenced in a study of blood T cell repertoires in COVID-19. Assay used: immunoSEQ multiplex PCR; TCRdb lists only in-frame clones, some missing. The sample carries tens of thousands of clones, nearly 90% recorded once. The sample comprised peripheral blood. These receptors all come from a man aged 55-75 years with active COVID-19.

This chain links TRBV9 with TRBJ1-2; the match to TRBD1 covers 7 bases. With 0 bases clipped from V and 8 bases from J, the junction kept 10 bases outside the gene matches. CDR3 length: 15 residues. Germline-derived CDR1 and CDR2 are SGDLS and YYNGEE. CDR3 bases: TGTGCCAGCAGCGTAGAGGCCCAGGGGGTTCGGGGCTACACCTTC. It encodes CASSVEAQGVRGYTF. Variable domain in full (rest from reference TRBV9 and TRBJ1-2): DSGVTQTPKHLITATGQRVTLRCSPRSGDLSVYWYQQSLDQGLQFLIQYYNGEERAKGNILERFSAQQFPDLHSELNLSSLELGDSALYFCASSVEAQGVRGYTFGSGTRLTVV.

The chain has TRBV29-1 and TRBJ2-7; TRBD1 agrees at 7 bases. J lost 1 base, V lost 5 bases, and 2 bases had no gene match. This CDR3 is 12 amino acids long. The V gene's germline CDR1 is SQVTM and CDR2 ANQGSEA. The CDR3 sequence: CSVIQGSYEQYF. The CDR3 nucleotides are TGCAGCGTTATACAGGGGTCCTACGAGCAGTACTTC.

CDR3 sequence (DNA): TGTGCCAGCAGCGCCGAGACAGACGGAGATACGCAGTATTTT. Translating it yields CASSAETDGDTQYF. The rearrangement joins TRBV9 to TRBJ2-3, with a weak D call TRBD1 (5 bases). Deletions cut 3 bases from V and 5 bases from J, with 13 bases between. The length of the CDR3 is 14 residues. The germline V gene encodes CDR1 SGDLS and CDR2 YYNGEE.

The V and J genes are TRBV19 and TRBJ1-5; 9 bases align to TRBD1. V was clipped by 5 bases and J by 2 bases; unmatched bases: 10. Per germline, CDR1 LNHDA and CDR2 SQIVND (reference sequence). The length of the CDR3 is 17 residues. CDR3 protein: CASSPLTGGYGNQPQHF. DNA for the CDR3: TGTGCCAGTAGTCCTCTTACAGGGGGCTATGGCAATCAGCCCCAGCATTTT.

The chain recombines TRBV28 with TRBJ2-7; tentative D call: TRBD1 (6 bases). The V and J ends lost 6 bases and 4 bases respectively, with 10 bases between them. The CDR3 consists of 12 residues. Per germline, CDR1 MDHEN and CDR2 SYDVKM. The CDR3 DNA is TGTGCCAGCAGCCAGGGGATTTACGAGCAGTACTTC. It encodes CASSQGIYEQYF.

The CDR3 DNA reads as TGTGCCAGCACCAGGGGCTATAACACCATATATTTT. It translates to CASTRGYNTIYF. The chain joins TRBV28 to TRBJ1-3, with D possibly matching TRBD1 (6 bases). The CDR3 spans 12 residues. Germline V gene data show CDR1 as MDHEN and CDR2 as SYDVKM. Between the trimmed V and J ends, which lost 7 bases and 7 bases, there was a span of 11 bases.

The chain joins TRBV30 to TRBJ2-7; D is perhaps TRBD2 (6 bases). Germline-derived CDR1 and CDR2 are GTSNPN and SVGIG (reference sequence). The CDR3 contains 14 residues. V lost 3 bases to trimming and J lost 3 bases, with 15 bases between them. CDR3 sequence: CAWRRAGYNYEQYF. CDR3 in DNA: TGTGCCTGGAGGAGGGCGGGGTATAACTACGAGCAGTACTTC.

This chain connects TRBV19 to TRBJ1-1; no reliable D call. Between the trimmed V and J ends, which lost 3 bases and 1 base, there was a span of 9 bases. The length of the CDR3 is 14 residues. CDR1 is LNHDA, CDR2 SQIVND, per germline (reference sequence). CDR3 region: CASSITAQNTEAFF. The CDR3 nucleotides are TGTGCCAGTAGTATCACAGCTCAGAACACTGAAGCTTTCTTT. The variable domain in full, with the rest retrieved from reference TRBV19 and TRBJ1-1, is DGGITQSPKYLFRKEGQNVTLSCEQNLNHDAMYWYRQDPGQGLRLIYYSQIVNDFQKGDIAEGYSVSREKKESFPLTVTSAQKNPTAFYLCASSITAQNTEAFFGQGTRLTVV.

The chain carries TRBV10-3 and TRBJ2-7; D ambiguous. The V gene lost 8 bases and the J gene lost 4 bases, with 12 bases spanning the gap. The CDR3 runs to 12 residues. CDR1 is ENHRY and CDR2 is SYGVKD in the germline V gene. CDR3 in DNA: TGTGCCATCCAATCGGTAACTTACGAGCAGTACTTC. Its protein is CAIQSVTYEQYF.

The chain couples TRBV3-1 (or the pseudogene TRBV3-2) to TRBJ1-2, with D possibly matching TRBD1 (6 bases). V lost 4 bases to trimming and J lost 8 bases, with 14 bases between them. This CDR3 has 13 amino acids. Germline CDR1 and CDR2: LGHDT and YNNKEL (reference sequence). The DNA for the CDR3 is TGTGCCAGCAGCCCGAGGGGGTCGGCGGGCTACACCTTC. As protein: CASSPRGSAGYTF.

This chain links TRBV7-2 with TRBJ2-3, with TRBD2 matching over 9 bases. The CDR3 loop spans 16 amino acids. Germline CDR1 and CDR2: SGHTA and FQGNSA. J gave up 6 bases and V 5 bases, and 12 bases lay outside the gene matches. The DNA of the CDR3 is TGTGCCAGCAGCACCGCCTGGCGGGGGGGCTCGGATACGCAGTATTTT. It yields the protein CASSTAWRGGSDTQYF.

The chain has TRBV27 and TRBJ2-5, with D possibly TRBD1 on 6 matching bases. From germline, CDR1 is MNHEY and CDR2 SMNVEV (reference sequence). The CDR3 extends over 14 amino acids. The V gene lost 5 bases and the J gene lost 4 bases, with 14 bases spanning the gap. The CDR3 protein is CASSRRGWGETQYF. In DNA, the CDR3 is TGTGCCAGCAGTAGAAGGGGGTGGGGAGAGACCCAGTACTTC.

This chain uses TRBV7-6 with TRBJ2-3; 9 positions match TRBD2. Germline-derived CDR1 and CDR2 are SGHVS and FNYEAQ. The CDR3 is 15 amino acids. V lost 1 base, J lost 2 bases, and 1 base stayed unmatched. For the CDR3, the DNA is TGTGCCAGCAGCTTAGTAGCGGGGGACACAGATACGCAGTATTTT. Its protein product is CASSLVAGDTDTQYF.

This chain uses TRBV11-1 with TRBJ1-1, with D uncertain. This CDR3 comprises 14 residues. In germline, CDR1 is SGHAT, CDR2 FQDESV (reference sequence). Trimming cost V 5 bases and J 3 bases, with 13 bases left between them. CDR3 in amino acids: CASSPDGLDTEAFF. DNA of the CDR3: TGTGCCAGCAGCCCCGACGGGTTGGACACTGAAGCTTTCTTT.

The chain links TRBV9 to TRBJ2-7; D might be TRBD1 (6 bases). This CDR3 is 16 amino acids long. V dropped 4 bases and J dropped 2 bases, with 19 bases sitting between them. Germline assignment: CDR1 SGDLS and CDR2 YYNGEE. The CDR3 bases are TGTGCCAGCAGCCACTCGGTGGGGGACACAACCTACGAGCAGTACTTC. This encodes CASSHSVGDTTYEQYF.

This clone has a single count. Distinct nucleotide sequences in the sample also encode this CDR3. The CDR3 region is CASSPRTEAFF. CDR3 sequence (DNA): TGTGCCAGCAGCCCCCGGACAGAAGCTTTCTTT. V is TRBV6-2 or TRBV6-3 and J is TRBJ1-1; TRBD1 might be the D (5 bases). The V end was cut by 6 bases, the J end by 8 bases, with 10 bases between. Looked up from germline, CDR1 is MNHEY and CDR2 is SVGEGT. This CDR3 is built from 11 residues.

The V gene is TRBV24-1, the J gene TRBJ2-3; 8 bases align to TRBD2. The ends lost 4 bases at V and 5 bases at J; junction bases unmatched: 7. Germline V gene data show CDR1 as KGHDR and CDR2 as SFDVKD. The CDR3 is made up of 15 amino acids. The CDR3: CATSDPGTSVDTQYF. In nucleotides, the CDR3 is TGTGCCACCAGTGACCCTGGGACTAGTGTAGATACGCAGTATTTT.

The chain joins TRBV7-2 to TRBJ1-1, with D unresolved. Germline V CDR1 and CDR2: SGHTA, FQGNSA. The CDR3 length is 15 residues. Trimming took 3 bases from V and 0 from J, leaving 11 bases between them. CDR3 bases: TGTGCCAGCAGCTTTCGAGTTCTCATGAACACTGAAGCTTTCTTT. Protein sequence: CASSFRVLMNTEAFF.

CDR3 sequence: CASRDGLAPSTDTQYF. For the CDR3, the DNA is TGTGCCAGCAGGGACGGACTAGCCCCTAGCACAGATACGCAGTATTTT. The rearrangement joins TRBV5-6 to TRBJ2-3; TRBD2 matches at 8 bases. Germline values: CDR1 SGHDT, CDR2 YYEEEE. The CDR3 length is 16 residues. V trimming: 5 bases; J trimming: 0 bases; junction bases outside the gene matches: 8.

V and J are TRBV11-2 and TRBJ2-4; 11 nucleotides agree with TRBD2. The germline CDR1 and CDR2 sequences are SGHAT and FQNNGV. The CDR3 sequence is 15 residues long. CDR3 bases: TGTGCTTCTCTTGCTAGCGGGGGGACCCCAAACATTCAGTACTTC. Protein: CASLASGGTPNIQYF.

The chain links TRBV18 to TRBJ2-5, with 10 bases aligning to TRBD1. Per germline, CDR1 KGHSH and CDR2 LQKENI. CDR3 length: 19 amino acids. Losses at the gene ends were 3 bases for V and 1 base for J; bases not matched to a gene: 14. DNA of the CDR3: TGTGCCAGCTCACCGCTCGGTGTGGGACAGGGGCTCCTCCAAGAGACCCAGTACTTC. It codes for CASSPLGVGQGLLQETQYF.

The V gene is TRBV9, the J gene TRBJ1-1; a possible D gene is TRBD1 (6 bases). This CDR3 has 16 amino acids. The germline V gene encodes CDR1 SGDLS and CDR2 YYNGEE. The germline V and J ends were trimmed by 3 bases and 0 bases, with 15 bases remaining between them. CDR3 sequence (DNA): TGTGCCAGCAGCGGATATACGACAGGCCTGAACACTGAAGCTTTCTTT. Translating it yields CASSGYTTGLNTEAFF.

The gene calls are TRBV16 and TRBJ1-1; no firm D call. The CDR3 has 14 residues. The germline CDR1 and CDR2 sequences are KGHSY and FQNENV. V lost 1 base and J 0 bases, leaving 6 bases between the germline ends. This CDR3 reads CASSQFGMNTEAFF. The CDR3 DNA reads as TGTGCCAGCAGCCAATTCGGGATGAACACTGAAGCTTTCTTT.

This clone was detected only once. V is TRBV5-1 and J is TRBJ2-5; 15 bases line up with TRBD2. Germline CDR1 SGHRS, CDR2 YFSETQ. This CDR3 spans 16 amino acids. V shed 4 bases, J shed 2 bases, and the junction held 3 bases outside the gene matches. The CDR3: CASSPGTSGGQETQYF. The CDR3 coding sequence is TGCGCCAGCAGCCCGGGGACTAGCGGGGGGCAAGAGACCCAGTACTTC.

V gene TRBV30 combines with J gene TRBJ1-2, with no clear D. This CDR3 has 12 residues. Germline loops: CDR1 GTSNPN, CDR2 SVGIG (reference sequence). The V end was cut by 5 bases, the J end by 4 bases, with 11 bases between. The CDR3 region is CAWGAGSYGYTF. CDR3 nucleotide sequence: TGTGCCTGGGGTGCGGGGTCCTATGGCTACACCTTC.

This chain joins TRBV3-1 (or the pseudogene TRBV3-2) and TRBJ1-1, with a tentative D call TRBD1 (6 bases). CDR1 LGHDT and CDR2 YNNKEL come from the germline V gene (reference sequence). The V gene lost 4 bases and the J gene lost 8 bases, with 14 bases spanning the gap. The CDR3 sequence is 13 residues long. CDR3 in amino acids: CASSPRQEGEAFF. The CDR3 nucleotides are TGTGCCAGCAGCCCCCGACAGGAAGGGGAAGCTTTCTTT.

This chain links TRBV2 with TRBJ1-5, with a tentative D call TRBD1 (6 bases). The CDR3 totals 15 residues. V gave up 2 bases and J gave up 5 bases, with 13 bases separating them. From germline, CDR1 is SNHLY and CDR2 FYNNEI. For the CDR3, the DNA is TGTGCCAGCAGTGAATCCAGGGGCGGTTATCAGCCCCAGCATTTT. It codes for CASSESRGGYQPQHF.

This chain's CDR3 is CASSLGVGVGYEQYF. CDR3 nucleotides: TGCGCCAGCAGCCTCGGGGTTGGAGTAGGGTACGAGCAGTACTTC. The genes are TRBV5-1 and TRBJ2-7; the D gene is possibly TRBD2 (5 bases). V was cut by 4 bases and J by 4 bases, with 18 bases left in between. This CDR3 contains 15 residues. The germline V gene has CDR1 SGHRS and CDR2 YFSETQ.

A single count supports this clone. The chain couples TRBV3-1 (or the pseudogene TRBV3-2) to TRBJ1-1; TRBD1 is a possible D gene (6 bases). The germline CDR1 and CDR2 sequences are LGHDT and YNNKEL (reference sequence). The CDR3 contains 14 residues. V lost 2 bases and J lost 4, with 11 bases in between. The CDR3, as DNA: TGTGCCAGCAGCCAACAGGGAGGGGGCACTGAAGCTTTCTTT. Translated, it gives CASSQQGGGTEAFF.

V gene TRBV6-5 combines with J gene TRBJ1-1; D gene ambiguous. The CDR3 has 15 residues. The V gene lost 0 bases and the J gene lost 0 bases, with 8 bases spanning the gap. Looked up from germline, CDR1 is MNHEY and CDR2 is SVGAGI. The CDR3 loop is CASSYSSLMNTEAFF. CDR3 DNA sequence: TGTGCCAGCAGTTACTCTTCCCTAATGAACACTGAAGCTTTCTTT.

The chain combines TRBV5-1 with TRBJ2-4; TRBD1 aligns across 12 bases. Germline CDR1 SGHRS, CDR2 YFSETQ. Unmatched junction bases numbered 4, after V lost 4 bases and J lost 8 bases. The length of the CDR3 is 14 residues. CDR3 DNA: TGCGCCAGCAGCCGGGGACAGGGGGCGTACATTCAGTACTTC. Encoded protein: CASSRGQGAYIQYF. The full variable domain, with the rest looked up from reference TRBV5-1 and TRBJ2-4, is KAGVTQTPRYLIKTRGQQVTLSCSPISGHRSVSWYQQTPGQGLQFLFEYFSETQRNKGNFPGRFSGRQFSNSRSEMNVSTLELGDSALYLCASSRGQGAYIQYFGAGTRLSVL.

The gene calls are TRBV28 and TRBJ1-1; 7 bases match TRBD1. The V gene's germline CDR1 is MDHEN and CDR2 SYDVKM. Trimming at V came to 8 bases and at J to 1 base, leaving 10 bases not matched to a gene. The length of the CDR3 is 15 residues. CDR3 nucleotides: TGTGCCAGCCTAACCTCCGGGACAGAGAACACTGAAGCTTTCTTT. It translates to CASLTSGTENTEAFF.